Presented here are 5 T cell receptor beta chains from one specimen sequenced in a study of T cells after yellow fever vaccination. TCRdb reprocessed the 5' RACE reads with MiXCR, giving one entry per CDR3 protein. The sample yields a few hundred thousand distinct CDR3 sequences, 8.7% seen once. This sample comprised PBMCs, obtained on the day of the first yellow fever vaccination. The receptors were gathered from a man between 18 and 29 years old who received the YFV17D yellow fever vaccine.

This clonotype was detected a few times. This chain joins TRBV2 and TRBJ2-4, with 9 bases that match TRBD1. The CDR3 has 14 residues. CDR1 and CDR2 (germline): SNHLY, FYNNEI. The J segment lost 9 bases and the V segment lost 3 bases, leaving 6 bases of the junction unmatched. Written as DNA, the CDR3 is TGTGCCAGCAGTGAGGGGGACAGGGCCAGCATTCAGTACTTC. Translating it yields CASSEGDRASIQYF. Looking up the rest from reference TRBV2 and TRBJ2-4 gives the full variable domain: EPEVTQTPSHQVTQMGQEVILRCVPISNHLYFYWYRQILGQKVEFLVSFYNNEISEKSEIFDDQFSVERPDGSNFTLKIRSTKLEDSAMYFCASSEGDRASIQYFGAGTRLSVL.

V gene TRBV28 combines with J gene TRBJ1-1; D is possibly TRBD1 (6 bases). The germline CDR1 and CDR2 sequences are MDHEN and SYDVKM. The CDR3 loop spans 12 amino acids. V dropped 2 bases and J dropped 6 bases, with 7 bases sitting between them. CDR3 bases: TGTGCCAGCAGTTTAGCAGGGGCTGAAGCTTTCTTT. This translates into CASSLAGAEAFF.

Comment on this clonotype: One end of the junction does not line up with germline, which may come from a read error. The CDR3 DNA reads TGCTGTGCTGAGCCACTAGCGGGGGTTTCAGGAGAGACCCAGTACTTC. Encoded protein: CCAEPLAGVSGETQYF. The chain is built from TRBV20-1 and TRBJ2-5; 11 bases fit TRBD2. The CDR3 loop spans 16 amino acids. Germline V lookup: CDR1 DFQATT, CDR2 SNEGSKA (reference sequence).

This clonotype was seen more than once but under ten times. The chain is built from TRBV9 and TRBJ1-3; a possible D gene is TRBD1 (6 bases). The CDR3 spans 15 residues. Germline CDR1 and CDR2: SGDLS and YYNGEE. Between the trimmed V and J ends, which lost 4 bases and 1 base, there was a span of 12 bases. CDR3 loop: CASSPQTGSGNTIYF. CDR3 sequence (DNA): TGTGCCAGCAGCCCGCAAACAGGGTCTGGAAACACCATATATTTT.

This clonotype showed up just a few times. The CDR3: CATSDSRSIYGYTF. As DNA, the CDR3 is TGTGCCACCAGTGATTCTAGATCGATCTATGGCTACACCTTC. This rearrangement joins TRBV24-1 to TRBJ1-2; no firm D call. Per germline, CDR1 KGHDR and CDR2 SFDVKD. The CDR3 runs 14 residues. V was cut by 2 bases and J by 4 bases, with 10 bases left in between.